This T cell receptor (beta chain) was sequenced in a study of T-cell reconstitution after alpha-beta-depleted transplantation in children. The study's findings and limits: Hyperexpanded clones declined; after one year, newly produced T cells mostly supplied diversity. About two months after transplant, alpha-beta T cells reportedly came from several hundred expanded graft clones. Surviving recipient T cells and intrathymic progenitors accounted for some patients' high TCRbeta diversity at day 60.

Preparation of the TCRbeta library used unique molecular identifiers. Via MiXCR, TCRdb re-called the PCR reads, giving one row per CDR3 protein. The sample consists of approximately 250,000 distinct CDR3 sequences, 25% of them appearing once. The CDR3 sequence is 15 residues long. CDR1 is MNHEY and CDR2 is SVGAGI in the germline V gene. V gave up 1 base and J gave up 8 bases, with 15 bases separating them. As to this clonotype: Antigen specificity is unknown.

The sequence came from a girl between 2 and 10 years old with Fanconi anemia, due to receive a stem cell transplant. The source material was PBMCs, sampled before TCRalphabeta/CD19-depleted stem cell transplant. V and J are TRBV6-5 and TRBJ1-3, with D hard to call. CDR3 residues: CASSYLIGSRDTIYF. CDR3 nucleotides: TGTGCCAGCAGTTACTTGATCGGGTCCAGAGACACCATATATTTT.